This T cell receptor beta chain appears in the sequencing data of a study of technical replicates of blood from a few donors. Method: immunoSEQ multiplex PCR; TCRdb's copy keeps in-frame clones and lacks some. The data show some 82,000 clones, with about 97% seen just once and around 0.18% held by the top ten. Germline V lookup: CDR1 MNHEY, CDR2 SVGAGI. The CDR3 runs 16 residues. V lost 4 bases, J lost 1 base, and 8 bases stayed unmatched. This clone appeared a single time. The sample taken for sequencing was T cells isolated from PBMCs. This TCR was sampled from a human donor in good health. The V call is TRBV6-5, the J call TRBJ2-7; the match to TRBD1 covers 9 bases. Here the CDR3 reads CASSSTPGQGSYEQYF. Here the CDR3 DNA reads TGTGCCAGCAGTTCGACACCGGGACAGGGATCCTACGAGCAGTACTTC.